This T cell receptor (beta chain) was sequenced in a study of post-analysis software for immune sequencing data. Study information: Disease courses included relapsing-remitting, secondary progressive and progressive-relapsing multiple sclerosis. Overall study results and limits: The normalized Chao1 diversity of multiple sclerosis patients was significantly lower than that of controls. With TRBV5-6, TRBV5-1 and TRBV20-1 included, five TRBV segments were more frequent in patients than in controls.

Libraries were made from TCR beta cDNA, and they carried unique molecular identifiers. It was from approximately 0.91 to 9.4 million T cells that about half a million cDNA molecules came. TCRdb reprocessed the PCR reads via MiXCR and lists one record per CDR3 protein. The data show approximately 460,000 distinct CDR3 sequences, over 35% seen once. Germline V CDR1 and CDR2: SGHRS, YFSETQ. V lost 3 bases and J lost 2; bases outside the gene matches: 8. The CDR3 has 16 residues. As for this clonotype: Its antigen is still unknown.

The V call is TRBV5-1, the J call TRBJ1-5; 7 bases map to TRBD1. This clonotype was sampled from a girl under 18 with multiple sclerosis. The sequencing input was blood. The CDR3 loop reads CASSYGDSPGNQPQHF. The CDR3, as DNA: TGCGCCAGCAGCTATGGGGACAGCCCAGGCAATCAGCCCCAGCATTTT. The entire variable domain, with the rest obtained from reference TRBV5-1 and TRBJ1-5, is as follows: KAGVTQTPRYLIKTRGQQVTLSCSPISGHRSVSWYQQTPGQGLQFLFEYFSETQRNKGNFPGRFSGRQFSNSRSEMNVSTLELGDSALYLCASSYGDSPGNQPQHFGDGTRLSIL.